The TCR beta chain under discussion was sequenced for a study of identical twins. Study findings and constraints: Whereas memory repertoires showed no such difference, abundant cord blood beta clonotypes carried fewer insertions. Surplus twin overlap in beta out-of-frame sequences was less pronounced. Models predicted too little out-of-frame TCR alpha sharing in monozygotic twins.

TCRdb processed the 5' RACE reads anew with MiXCR; each CDR3 protein has one entry. The data show more than 400,000 distinct CDR3 sequences, around 15% seen once. A few counts support this clonotype. The antigen is not known. Germline V lookup: CDR1 SNHLY, CDR2 FYNNEI. The CDR3 loop spans 15 amino acids. Trimming stripped 5 bases from V and 8 bases from J, with 18 bases between. These data are also associated with another study on yellow fever vaccine responses in identical twins.

This rearrangement joins TRBV2 to TRBJ2-2; D may be TRBD1 or TRBD2 (6 bases each). The specimen was CD4+ T cells sorted from blood. The TCR originated in a woman aged 18-30 years in good health. CDR3 amino acids: CASSLRGGFRGELFF. CDR3 DNA: TGTGCCAGCAGTCTACGAGGGGGGTTTAGAGGGGAGCTGTTTTTT.